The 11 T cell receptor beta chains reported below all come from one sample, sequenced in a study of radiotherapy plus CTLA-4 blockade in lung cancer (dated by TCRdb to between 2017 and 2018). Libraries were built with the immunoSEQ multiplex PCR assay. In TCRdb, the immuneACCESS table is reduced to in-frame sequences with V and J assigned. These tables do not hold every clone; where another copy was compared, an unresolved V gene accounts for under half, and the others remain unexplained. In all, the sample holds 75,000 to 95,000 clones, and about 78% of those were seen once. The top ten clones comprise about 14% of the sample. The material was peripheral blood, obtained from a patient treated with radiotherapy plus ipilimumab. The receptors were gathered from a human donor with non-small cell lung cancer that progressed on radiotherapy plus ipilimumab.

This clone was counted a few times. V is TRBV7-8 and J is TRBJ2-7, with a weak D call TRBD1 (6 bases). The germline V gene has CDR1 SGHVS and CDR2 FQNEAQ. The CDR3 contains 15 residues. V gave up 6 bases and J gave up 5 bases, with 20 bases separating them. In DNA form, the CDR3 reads TGTGCCAGCAGAACGAGGGTCGACAGGACCGACGAGCAGTACTTC. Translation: CASRTRVDRTDEQYF.

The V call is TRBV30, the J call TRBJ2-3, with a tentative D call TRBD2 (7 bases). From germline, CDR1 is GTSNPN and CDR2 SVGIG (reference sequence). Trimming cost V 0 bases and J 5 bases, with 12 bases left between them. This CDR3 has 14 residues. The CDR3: CAWSVGGGEDTQYF. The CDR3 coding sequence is TGTGCCTGGAGTGTAGGGGGGGGCGAAGATACGCAGTATTTT.

The DNA for the CDR3 is TGTGCCAGCAGCTTGCTGGGCATAGGTGAAAAACTGTTTTTT. Protein product: CASSLLGIGEKLFF. The V and J genes are TRBV11-2 and TRBJ1-4; D not certain. The germline CDR1 and CDR2 sequences are SGHAT and FQNNGV. The CDR3 length is 14 residues. Trimming pared 3 bases from V and 7 bases from J, leaving 12 bases between. The entire variable domain, with the rest obtained from reference TRBV11-2 and TRBJ1-4, is as follows: EAGVAQSPRYKIIEKRQSVAFWCNPISGHATLYWYQQILGQGPKLLIQFQNNGVVDDSQLPKDRFSAERLKGVDSTLKIQPAKLEDSAVYLCASSLLGIGEKLFFGSGTQLSVL.

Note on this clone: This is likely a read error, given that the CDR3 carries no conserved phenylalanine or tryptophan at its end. The CDR3 nucleotides are TGTGCCAGCAGTGAAGTAGGCCAGGGGGGCGAGCAGTACCTC. This codes for CASSEVGQGGEQYL. This sequence joins TRBV6-1 and TRBJ2-7; TRBD1 is a possible D gene (7 bases). V dropped 1 base and J dropped 6 bases, with 13 bases sitting between them. Germline V gives CDR1 MNHNS, CDR2 SASEGT. The CDR3 runs 14 residues.

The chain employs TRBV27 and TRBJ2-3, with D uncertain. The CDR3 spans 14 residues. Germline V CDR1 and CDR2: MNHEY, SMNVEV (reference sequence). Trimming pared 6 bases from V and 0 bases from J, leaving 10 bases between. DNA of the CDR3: TGTGCCAGCAGCCGGTCGGCAAGCACAGATACGCAGTATTTT. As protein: CASSRSASTDTQYF.

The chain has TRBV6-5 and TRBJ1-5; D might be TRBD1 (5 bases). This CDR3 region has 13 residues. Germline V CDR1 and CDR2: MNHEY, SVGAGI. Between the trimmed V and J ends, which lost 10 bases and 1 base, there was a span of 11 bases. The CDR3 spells CATRGRSNQPQHF. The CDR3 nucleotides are TGTGCCACCCGGGGGAGAAGCAATCAGCCCCAGCATTTT.

CDR3 sequence reads: CASSRTGGYGYTF. The CDR3 region has the DNA TGTGCCAGCAGTCGGACAGGGGGCTATGGCTACACCTTC. The chain combines TRBV6-1 with TRBJ1-2; the match to TRBD1 covers 10 bases. The V gene end was trimmed by 5 bases and the J gene end by 4 bases; junction bases not matched to a gene: 1. CDR1 and CDR2 (germline): MNHNS, SASEGT. The CDR3 has 13 residues.

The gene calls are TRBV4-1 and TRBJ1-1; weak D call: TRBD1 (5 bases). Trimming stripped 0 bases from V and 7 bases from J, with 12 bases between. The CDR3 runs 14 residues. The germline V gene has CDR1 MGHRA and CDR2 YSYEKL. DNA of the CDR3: TGCGCCAGCAGCCAAGATGTAAACAGGCTTGAAGCTTTCTTT. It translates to CASSQDVNRLEAFF.

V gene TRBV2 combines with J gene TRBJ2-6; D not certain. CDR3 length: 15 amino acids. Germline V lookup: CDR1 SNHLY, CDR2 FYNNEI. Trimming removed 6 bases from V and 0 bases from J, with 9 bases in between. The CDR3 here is CASREESSGANVLTF. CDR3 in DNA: TGTGCCAGCAGAGAGGAGAGCTCTGGGGCCAACGTCCTGACTTTC.

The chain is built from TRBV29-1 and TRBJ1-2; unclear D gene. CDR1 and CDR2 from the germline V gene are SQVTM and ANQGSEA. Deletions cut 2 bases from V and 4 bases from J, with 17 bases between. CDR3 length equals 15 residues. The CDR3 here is CSVESSQPDGYGYTF. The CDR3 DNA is TGCAGCGTTGAATCCTCCCAGCCAGATGGCTATGGCTACACCTTC.

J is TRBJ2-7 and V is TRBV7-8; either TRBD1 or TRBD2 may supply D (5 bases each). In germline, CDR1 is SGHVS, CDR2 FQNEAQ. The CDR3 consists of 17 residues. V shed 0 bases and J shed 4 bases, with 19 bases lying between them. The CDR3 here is CASSLAKGGTSGYEQYF. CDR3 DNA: TGTGCCAGCAGCTTAGCTAAGGGTGGGACGTCAGGTTACGAGCAGTACTTC. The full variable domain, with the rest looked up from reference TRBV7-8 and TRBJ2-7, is GAGVSQSPRYKVAKRGQDVALRCDPISGHVSLFWYQQALGQGPEFLTYFQNEAQLDKSGLPSDRFFAERPEGSVSTLKIQRTQQEDSAVYLCASSLAKGGTSGYEQYFGPGTRLTVT.